The 26 T cell receptor beta chains presented below share a single source sample, sequenced in a study of beta chain features in type 1 diabetes. The investigators reverse transcribed all of the isolated RNA, so they sequenced expressed TCRB transcripts. Assay used: immunoSEQ multiplex PCR; TCRdb lists only in-frame clones, some missing. The sample lists some 99,000 clones; around 40% were seen once. The sequencing sample was made of stem cell memory CD4+ T cells from blood. The receptors originated from a woman in her late teens or twenties in good health.

J is TRBJ2-7 and V is TRBV2; 7 bases align to TRBD2. Germline-derived CDR1 and CDR2 are SNHLY and FYNNEI. With 7 bases clipped from V and 7 bases from J, the junction kept 4 bases outside the gene matches. CDR3 length: 11 residues. The CDR3 DNA reads TGTGCCAGCACTCAGCGGGATGAGCAGTACTTC. It yields the protein CASTQRDEQYF.

In DNA, the CDR3 is TGCGCCAGCAGCCAAATGCCGGGGTCCTCTGGAAACACCATATATTTT. Translated: CASSQMPGSSGNTIYF. The rearrangement joins TRBV4-3 to TRBJ1-3; no definite D call. This CDR3 contains 16 residues. Trimming took 2 bases from V and 0 from J, leaving 11 bases between them. The germline gives CDR1 LGHNA, CDR2 YSLEER.

The chain links TRBV9 to TRBJ2-3, with D uncertain. The CDR3 covers 16 residues. Trimming took 1 base from V and 2 from J, leaving 14 bases between them. Per the germline V gene, CDR1 is SGDLS and CDR2 is YYNGEE. CDR3 region: CASSVTRTVTTDTQYF. CDR3 coding DNA: TGTGCCAGCAGCGTAACCCGAACGGTTACCACAGATACGCAGTATTTT.

The chain combines TRBV30 with TRBJ1-1; D perhaps matches TRBD1 (6 bases). The ends were cut back, 2 bases at V and 7 bases at J, with 17 bases in the middle. CDR3 length: 14 amino acids. Per germline, CDR1 GTSNPN and CDR2 SVGIG (reference sequence). CDR3 DNA sequence: TGTGCCTGGAGTCACTGGGGGCTCTCGGTTGAAGCTTTCTTT. It codes for CAWSHWGLSVEAFF. The full variable domain, rest sourced from reference TRBV30 and TRBJ1-1, is SQTIHQWPATLVQPVGSPLSLECTVEGTSNPNLYWYRQAAGRGLQLLFYSVGIGQISSEVPQNLSASRPQDRQFILSSKKLLLSDSGFYLCAWSHWGLSVEAFFGQGTRLTVV.

The V and J genes are TRBV11-2 and TRBJ2-1; D call uncertain. The V end was cut by 2 bases, the J end by 0 bases, with 17 bases between. Germline assignment: CDR1 SGHAT and CDR2 FQNNGV. The CDR3 is 18 amino acids. CDR3 residues: CASSLLPGLGVSYNEQFF. For the CDR3, the DNA is TGTGCCAGCAGCTTACTTCCCGGCCTGGGCGTCTCCTACAATGAGCAGTTCTTC.

V usage is TRBV28 and J usage is TRBJ2-7; unclear D gene. Trimming took off 2 bases at V and 0 bases at J, with 11 bases between the two ends. The CDR3 contains 15 residues. CDR1 MDHEN and CDR2 SYDVKM come from the germline V gene. The CDR3 is CASSLHPTASYEQYF. The CDR3 bases are TGTGCCAGCAGTTTACATCCAACTGCCTCCTACGAGCAGTACTTC. Supplemented by reference TRBV28 and TRBJ2-7, the full variable domain reads DVKVTQSSRYLVKRTGEKVFLECVQDMDHENMFWYRQDPGLGLRLIYFSYDVKMKEKGDIPEGYSVSREKKERFSLILESASTNQTSMYLCASSLHPTASYEQYFGPGTRLTVT.

The CDR3 reads CANRRSTNEKLFF. As DNA, the CDR3 is TGTGCCAACAGGCGCTCAACTAATGAAAAACTGTTTTTT. V and J are TRBV6-6 and TRBJ1-4; tentatively, D is TRBD1 (5 bases). This CDR3 has 13 residues. The germline V gene has CDR1 MNHNY and CDR2 SVGAGI (reference sequence). Trimming cost V 10 bases and J 0 bases, with 9 bases left between them.

The V and J genes are TRBV28 and TRBJ2-7, with TRBD1 as a possible D gene (5 bases). In germline, CDR1 is MDHEN, CDR2 SYDVKM. The CDR3 contains 16 residues. Trimming removed 4 bases at V and 4 bases at J, with 20 bases between. The CDR3 DNA reads as TGTGCCAGCAGTTGGGTCAAGGGGCAGGCGAGGTACGAGCAGTACTTC. It translates to CASSWVKGQARYEQYF.

In this sample, this clone turned up a few times. The rearrangement joins TRBV6-4 to TRBJ2-1, with TRBD1 matching over 9 bases. V lost 5 bases and J lost 8; bases outside the gene matches: 7. Germline V lookup: CDR1 MRHNA, CDR2 SNTAGT. The CDR3 is 14 residues long. The CDR3, as DNA: TGTGCCAGCAGTAACAGGGGGCGAGGAGATGAGCAGTTCTTC. Protein sequence: CASSNRGRGDEQFF.

This clone was detected only a few times. Here the CDR3 DNA reads TGTGCCAGCAGTTTCCTAGCGGGAGCCCCCTACGAGCAGTACTTC. Its translation: CASSFLAGAPYEQYF. This chain uses TRBV2 with TRBJ2-7, with 10 nucleotides matching TRBD2. This CDR3 is built from 15 residues. V shed 5 bases and J 2 bases; nucleotides not matched to a gene: 6. Germline assignment: CDR1 SNHLY and CDR2 FYNNEI.

This chain uses TRBV18 with TRBJ2-1; D possibly corresponds to TRBD1 (6 bases). Trimming removed 3 bases at V and 6 bases at J, with 15 bases between. Germline loops: CDR1 KGHSH, CDR2 LQKENI. The CDR3 contains 15 residues. The CDR3 DNA follows: TGTGCCAGCTCACCCCCGGACAGAGTAACCAATGAGCAGTTCTTC. It translates to CASSPPDRVTNEQFF.

The V call is TRBV27, the J call TRBJ2-7; no definite D call. Trimming removed 5 bases at V and 0 bases at J, with 14 bases between. CDR1 MNHEY and CDR2 SMNVEV come from the germline V gene (reference sequence). The CDR3 spans 15 residues. This CDR3 is CASSPKAVSSYEQYF. The CDR3 nucleotides read TGTGCCAGCAGTCCTAAGGCGGTGAGCTCCTACGAGCAGTACTTC.

This clone was seen a few times. The chain couples TRBV7-2 to TRBJ2-1, with 10 bases identical to TRBD1. J lost 6 bases, V lost 4 bases, and 6 bases had no gene match. The CDR3 runs 15 residues. The germline gives CDR1 SGHTA, CDR2 FQGNSA. CDR3 nucleotides: TGTGCCAGCAGCTCGGGACGGACAGGGGGCAATGAGCAGTTCTTC. Amino acid sequence: CASSSGRTGGNEQFF.

V usage is TRBV5-4 and J usage is TRBJ1-2, with 7 positions matching TRBD1. J lost 5 bases, V lost 4 bases, and 5 bases had no gene match. Germline V lookup: CDR1 SGHNT, CDR2 YYREEE (reference sequence). The CDR3 is 13 residues long. The CDR3 loop reads CASSLGQIYGYTF. CDR3 bases: TGTGCCAGCAGCCTGGGACAGATTTATGGCTACACCTTC.

This clone was found a few times. This rearrangement joins TRBV19 to TRBJ1-5; D may be TRBD1 (5 bases). CDR1 and CDR2 from the germline V gene are LNHDA and SQIVND (reference sequence). The CDR3 runs to 13 residues. Trimming stripped 5 bases from V and 7 bases from J, with 12 bases between. CDR3 nucleotide sequence: TGTGCCAGTAGTTCGGGGGTAGGGCAGCCCCAGCATTTT. This sequence encodes CASSSGVGQPQHF.

The J gene is TRBJ2-3, the V gene TRBV29-1, with 12 bases matching TRBD2. The germline gives CDR1 SQVTM, CDR2 ANQGSEA. The CDR3 has 17 amino acids. Trimming took 1 base from V and 2 from J; bases not matched to a gene: 7. The CDR3 DNA sequence: TGCAGCGTTGAAGGGAGGACTAGCGGGGTCTTCACAGATACGCAGTATTTT. This codes for CSVEGRTSGVFTDTQYF.

This clone was observed a few times. This chain joins TRBV7-2 and TRBJ1-1, with TRBD1 matching 7 bases. This CDR3 contains 16 residues. V gave up 5 bases and J gave up 4 bases; unmatched junction bases: 13. Germline V gene lookup returns CDR1 SGHTA and CDR2 FQGNSA. The CDR3 here is CASSLRNRGGSTEAFF. CDR3 nucleotide sequence: TGTGCCAGCAGCCTCAGAAACAGGGGAGGTAGCACTGAAGCTTTCTTT.

This clone was picked up a small number of times. The CDR3 DNA is TGTGCCAGCGGGTCCGTGGGGACAGCTAGCAATCAGCCCCAGCATTTT. This sequence encodes CASGSVGTASNQPQHF. The V call is TRBV27, the J call TRBJ1-5; 7 nucleotides agree with TRBD1. Germline V lookup: CDR1 MNHEY, CDR2 SMNVEV (reference sequence). V dropped 8 bases and J dropped 0; count of bases not matched to a gene: 10. The CDR3 length is 16 residues.

V and J are TRBV5-4 and TRBJ1-1; TRBD1 matches 9 bases. CDR1 is SGHNT and CDR2 is YYREEE in the germline V gene (reference sequence). V lost 3 bases and J lost 1; bases outside the gene matches: 4. There are 15 residues in the CDR3. The CDR3 sequence is CASSSGQGPNTEAFF. In DNA, the CDR3 is TGTGCCAGCAGCTCCGGACAGGGGCCGAACACTGAAGCTTTCTTT. The entire variable domain, with the rest obtained from reference TRBV5-4 and TRBJ1-1, is as follows: ETGVTQSPTHLIKTRGQQVTLRCSSQSGHNTVSWYQQALGQGPQFIFQYYREEENGRGNFPPRFSGLQFPNYSSELNVNALELDDSALYLCASSSGQGPNTEAFFGQGTRLTVV.

This clone was observed a few times. This chain joins TRBV10-3 and TRBJ1-5, with 9 bases matching TRBD1. This CDR3 is built from 15 residues. CDR1 and CDR2 (germline): ENHRY, SYGVKD. The J segment lost 3 bases and the V segment lost 2 bases, leaving 2 bases of the junction unmatched. The CDR3 bases are TGTGCCATCAGTGAGAGGACAGGGGCCAATCAGCCCCAGCATTTT. Translated: CAISERTGANQPQHF.

This clone has a handful of counts. J is TRBJ1-3 and V is TRBV28; no definite D call. The CDR3 spans 14 residues. Germline V gives CDR1 MDHEN, CDR2 SYDVKM. V dropped 3 bases and J dropped 0 bases, with 6 bases sitting between them. This chain's CDR3 is CASSFVDSGNTIYF. CDR3 DNA: TGTGCCAGCAGTTTCGTAGACTCTGGAAACACCATATATTTT.

There are a few counts of this clone. This chain joins TRBV7-9 and TRBJ2-5; D is perhaps TRBD2 (5 bases). The germline V and J ends were trimmed by 7 bases and 5 bases, with 14 bases remaining between them. The CDR3 totals 13 residues. In germline, CDR1 is SEHNR, CDR2 FQNEAQ (reference sequence). The CDR3: CASTRGGGETQYF. As DNA, the CDR3 is TGTGCCAGCACCCGGGGTGGCGGGGAGACCCAGTACTTC.

This clone was seen a handful of times. The chain is built from TRBV6-6 and TRBJ2-5; 9 bases are a match to TRBD1. The CDR3 length is 16 residues. CDR1 and CDR2 from the germline V gene are MNHNY and SVGAGI (reference sequence). V dropped 6 bases and J dropped 5; count of bases not matched to a gene: 13. The CDR3 loop is CASSPRTGASRETQYF. DNA for the CDR3: TGTGCCAGCAGCCCGAGGACAGGGGCCAGCCGGGAGACCCAGTACTTC.

The chain has TRBV2 and TRBJ2-7, with D possibly TRBD1 on 5 matching bases. Trimming took off 4 bases at V and 0 bases at J, with 19 bases between the two ends. CDR3 length: 17 amino acids. CDR1 and CDR2 (germline): SNHLY, FYNNEI. CDR3 bases: TGTGCCAGCAGTGGGCCAATGAGGACACCGAGCTCCTACGAGCAGTACTTC. It is translated as CASSGPMRTPSSYEQYF.

In its sample, this clone was seen a few times. V and J are TRBV5-1 and TRBJ2-7, with 7 bases identical to TRBD2. Germline CDR1 reads SGHRS; CDR2 reads YFSETQ. The CDR3 consists of 15 residues. With V trimmed by 2 bases and J by 4 bases, 9 bases remained unmatched. The CDR3 here is CASSFRAGGYYEQYF. CDR3 nucleotide sequence: TGCGCCAGCAGCTTCCGGGCCGGGGGGTATTACGAGCAGTACTTC.

The chain joins TRBV30 to TRBJ2-1; 9 nucleotides agree with TRBD2. The CDR3 has 18 residues. Germline-derived CDR1 and CDR2 are GTSNPN and SVGIG (reference sequence). Trimming took 1 base from V and 5 from J; bases not matched to a gene: 15. Here the CDR3 DNA reads TGTGCCTGGAGTGCTGAAGGTGCGGGAGGGTCTCTCCACAATGAGCAGTTCTTC. Translated, it gives CAWSAEGAGGSLHNEQFF.